The 19 T cell receptor beta chains below were found in one sample sequenced in a study of blood T cell repertoires in COVID-19 (TCRdb year 2020). The library was generated by the immunoSEQ multiplex PCR assay. TCRdb re-hosts the immuneACCESS table, in-frame sequences only. Its copies lack some clones; in the studies checked, an unresolved V gene accounts for under half of them, and the cause for the rest is not known. In all, the sample holds 95,000 to 150,000 clones, and roughly 79% of those were seen once. The ten most abundant clones make up under 3% of the sample. The sample taken for sequencing was peripheral blood. The receptors come from a man in his 70s with acute or convalescent COVID-19.

This clone was seen only a few times. V gene TRBV19 combines with J gene TRBJ1-2; 9 bases fit TRBD1. This CDR3 region has 16 residues. Trimming took 2 bases from V and 3 from J; bases not matched to a gene: 7. Per germline, CDR1 LNHDA and CDR2 SQIVND (reference sequence). CDR3 sequence reads: CASSIPPTGGDYGYTF. CDR3 sequence (DNA): TGTGCCAGTAGTATACCCCCGACAGGGGGAGACTATGGCTACACCTTC.

The genes are TRBV7-9 and TRBJ2-1; 13 positions agree with TRBD2. The germline gives CDR1 SEHNR, CDR2 FQNEAQ (reference sequence). The CDR3 loop spans 16 amino acids. Trimming cost V 4 bases and J 9 bases; bases outside gene matches: 9. CDR3 nucleotide sequence: TGTGCCAGCAGCTCACCCTCGACTAGCGGGGGGTTTGAGCAGTTCTTC. Residues: CASSSPSTSGGFEQFF.

V and J are TRBV18 and TRBJ1-5, with 7 nucleotides matching TRBD1. Germline-derived CDR1 and CDR2 are KGHSH and LQKENI. The CDR3 spans 16 residues. V trimming: 3 bases; J trimming: 2 bases; junction bases outside the gene matches: 7. DNA of the CDR3: TGTGCCAGCTCACCTCGAACAGGGGATGGCAATCAGCCCCAGCATTTT. Its translation is CASSPRTGDGNQPQHF.

The CDR3 region is CASARTGVPYNSPLHF. DNA for the CDR3: TGTGCCAGTGCCCGTACAGGGGTGCCCTATAATTCACCCCTCCACTTT. The J gene is TRBJ1-6, the V gene TRBV3-1 (or the pseudogene TRBV3-2), with 7 bases fitting TRBD1. Germline V gives CDR1 LGHDT, CDR2 YNNKEL (reference sequence). The CDR3 has 16 residues. J gave up 2 bases and V 9 bases, and 10 bases lay outside the gene matches.

This chain uses TRBV4-3 with TRBJ1-2; 7 bases are shared with TRBD1. The junction had 8 bases not matched to a gene; V was cut back by 2 bases and J by 8 bases. The CDR3 is 14 residues long. Germline assignment: CDR1 LGHNA and CDR2 YSLEER. The DNA for the CDR3 is TGCGCCAGCAGCCAATTAAAGACAGGGTTCGGCTACACCTTC. This sequence encodes CASSQLKTGFGYTF.

The chain couples TRBV7-9 to TRBJ2-5; D unresolved. Trimming removed 5 bases at V and 4 bases at J, with 14 bases between. Germline V gives CDR1 SEHNR, CDR2 FQNEAQ (reference sequence). This CDR3 contains 14 residues. The CDR3 coding sequence is TGTGCCAGCAGCCCAAAAGTTGGGCTAGAGACCCAGTACTTC. Translation: CASSPKVGLETQYF.

The rearrangement uses TRBV7-2 and TRBJ2-5, with a possible D match to TRBD2 (5 bases). The V gene's germline CDR1 is SGHTA and CDR2 FQGNSA. This CDR3 region has 14 residues. V was pared by 4 bases and J by 2 bases, with 11 bases between. The CDR3 coding sequence is TGTGCCAGCAGCTATGGCCCGGGGCAAGAGACCCAGTACTTC. Its protein is CASSYGPGQETQYF.

CDR3 DNA sequence: TGTGCCAGCAGCTCCGTCGGGGGGCTCGGGGATACGCAGTATTTT. Protein sequence: CASSSVGGLGDTQYF. J is TRBJ2-3 and V is TRBV7-3; D might be TRBD2 (7 bases). Germline lookup yields CDR1 SGHTA and CDR2 FQGTGA. V was pared by 4 bases and J by 6 bases, with 17 bases between. CDR3 size: 15 residues.

The chain is built from TRBV5-1 and TRBJ1-2; 9 bases fit TRBD1. J lost 7 bases, V lost 2 bases, and 12 bases had no gene match. CDR1 is SGHRS, CDR2 YFSETQ, per germline. The CDR3 is made up of 16 amino acids. The CDR3: CASSFNPGQGPSGYTF. The CDR3 DNA follows: TGCGCCAGCAGCTTCAATCCGGGACAGGGCCCAAGTGGCTACACCTTC. The full variable domain, in which reference TRBV5-1 and TRBJ1-2 provide the parts outside the CDR3, is KAGVTQTPRYLIKTRGQQVTLSCSPISGHRSVSWYQQTPGQGLQFLFEYFSETQRNKGNFPGRFSGRQFSNSRSEMNVSTLELGDSALYLCASSFNPGQGPSGYTFGSGTRLTVV.

The V call is TRBV6-5, the J call TRBJ2-7; TRBD1 matches at 8 bases. The J segment lost 3 bases and the V segment lost 6 bases, leaving 7 bases of the junction unmatched. Per germline, CDR1 MNHEY and CDR2 SVGAGI. CDR3 length: 14 residues. CDR3 residues: CASRTTGGLYEQYF. CDR3 nucleotide sequence: TGTGCCAGCAGGACCACAGGGGGACTCTACGAGCAGTACTTC.

The chain links TRBV6-6 to TRBJ2-5, with D possibly matching TRBD1 (6 bases). Trimming left V 0 bases short and J 7 bases short, with 12 bases between. The CDR3 covers 14 residues. Germline-derived CDR1 and CDR2 are MNHNY and SVGAGI (reference sequence). DNA for the CDR3: TGTGCCAGCAGTTACTCAGCAGGGGCGGGGACCCAGTACTTC. This gives the protein CASSYSAGAGTQYF.

The chain recombines TRBV19 with TRBJ1-1, with 8 positions matching TRBD1. The germline V gene encodes CDR1 LNHDA and CDR2 SQIVND (reference sequence). This CDR3 comprises 14 residues. The trim removed 2 bases at V and 10 bases at J, leaving 9 bases unmatched. The CDR3 nucleotides are TGTGCCAGTAGTATACCGGCAGGGGGCCGCGGAGCTTTCTTT. Its protein product is CASSIPAGGRGAFF.

The CDR3 DNA is TGCGCCAGCAGTGAGAAAGGACTCCCCAGCAATCAGCCCCAGCATTTT. Protein sequence: CASSEKGLPSNQPQHF. The chain combines TRBV10-1 with TRBJ1-5; D gene uncertain. With 2 bases removed from V and 1 base from J, the gap between germline ends came to 12 bases. This CDR3 spans 16 amino acids. CDR1 and CDR2 (germline): WNHNN, SYGVQD (reference sequence).

This chain uses TRBV6-2 or TRBV6-3 with TRBJ2-1; D is possibly TRBD2 (6 bases). This CDR3 region has 12 residues. Trimming left V 2 bases short and J 12 bases short, with 11 bases between. Germline V gives CDR1 MNHEY, CDR2 SVGEGT. CDR3 in amino acids: CASSYRAGMQFF. The DNA of the CDR3 is TGTGCCAGCAGTTACAGGGCGGGGATGCAGTTCTTC.

The chain couples TRBV7-2 to TRBJ2-3; no definite D call. This CDR3 contains 13 residues. Germline loops: CDR1 SGHTA, CDR2 FQGNSA. V was trimmed by 5 bases and J by 1 base, leaving 7 bases between them. This CDR3 is CASSPWRTDTQYF. In nucleotides, the CDR3 is TGTGCCAGCAGCCCATGGCGCACAGATACGCAGTATTTT.

V and J are TRBV6-5 and TRBJ1-2, with D uncertain. The germline V and J ends were trimmed by 8 bases and 4 bases, with 17 bases remaining between them. Germline V gene lookup returns CDR1 MNHEY and CDR2 SVGAGI. The CDR3 extends over 14 amino acids. CDR3 coding DNA: TGTGCCAGCCACCTCTCGGCGGAACCCTATGGCTACACCTTC. This translates into CASHLSAEPYGYTF.

The chain uses TRBV4-2 and TRBJ1-4; D may be TRBD1 (6 bases). The V gene's germline CDR1 is LGHNA and CDR2 YNFKEQ. CDR3 size: 16 residues. Trimming cost V 4 bases and J 4 bases, with 16 bases left between them. The CDR3 coding sequence is TGTGCCAGCAGCCCTAGGGAAGGACAGTTTAATGAAAAACTGTTTTTT. Its translation: CASSPREGQFNEKLFF.

This clone was observed a few times. The rearrangement uses TRBV19 and TRBJ2-3, with D hard to call. There are 11 residues in the CDR3. From germline, CDR1 is LNHDA and CDR2 SQIVND (reference sequence). The V end was cut by 4 bases, the J end by 5 bases, with 4 bases between. This chain's CDR3 is CASSTRDTQYF. The CDR3 coding sequence is TGTGCCAGTAGTACCCGAGATACGCAGTATTTT.

J is TRBJ2-7 and V is TRBV6-2 or TRBV6-3; 8 nucleotides align to TRBD1. The CDR3 is made up of 15 amino acids. V shed 6 bases and J 3 bases; nucleotides not matched to a gene: 10. CDR1 is MNHEY and CDR2 is SVGEGT in the germline V gene. The CDR3 region is CASSYAGTGFYEQYF. DNA for the CDR3: TGTGCCAGCAGCTATGCCGGGACAGGTTTCTACGAGCAGTACTTC.